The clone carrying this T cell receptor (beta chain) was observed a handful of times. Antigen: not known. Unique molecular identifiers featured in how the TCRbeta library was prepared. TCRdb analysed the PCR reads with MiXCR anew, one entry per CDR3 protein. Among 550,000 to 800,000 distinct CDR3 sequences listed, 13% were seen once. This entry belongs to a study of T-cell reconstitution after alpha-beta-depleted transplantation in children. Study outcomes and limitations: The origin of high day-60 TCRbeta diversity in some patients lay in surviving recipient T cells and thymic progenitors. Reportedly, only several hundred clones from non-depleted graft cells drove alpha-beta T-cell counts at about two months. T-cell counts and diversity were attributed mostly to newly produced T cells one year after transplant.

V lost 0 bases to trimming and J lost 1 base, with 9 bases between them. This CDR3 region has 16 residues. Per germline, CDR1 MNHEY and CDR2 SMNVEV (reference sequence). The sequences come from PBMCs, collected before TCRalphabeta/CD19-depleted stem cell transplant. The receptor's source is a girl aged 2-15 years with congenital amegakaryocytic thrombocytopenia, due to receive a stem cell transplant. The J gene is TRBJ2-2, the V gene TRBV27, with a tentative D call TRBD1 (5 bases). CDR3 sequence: CASSLSQGENTGELFF. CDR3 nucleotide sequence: TGTGCCAGCAGTTTATCGCAGGGCGAGAACACCGGGGAGCTGTTTTTT.